Following are 7 T cell receptor beta chains from one sample sequenced in a study of tumor and adjacent non-tumor tissue in lung cancer. RNA was extracted from bulk tissue without any cell sorting. The normal lung tissue was taken more than 3 cm from the tumor edge. TCRbeta libraries were built with three rounds of nested PCR, modified from ARM-PCR. TCRdb reanalysed the multiplex PCR reads using MiXCR and keeps one entry per CDR3 protein. The sample lists 65,000 to 75,000 distinct CDR3 sequences, 65% to 80% occurring once. Sequencing was done on a sample of distant non-tumor lung tissue. All receptors come from a man aged 60 to 75 with non-small cell lung cancer.

This rearrangement joins TRBV28 to TRBJ1-2; D remains unclear. Per the germline V gene, CDR1 is MDHEN and CDR2 is SYDVKM. This CDR3 is 14 amino acids long. Trimming pared 5 bases from V and 10 bases from J, leaving 20 bases between. CDR3 loop: CASSPLGIRNDYTF. The CDR3 bases are TGTGCCAGCAGTCCACTAGGAATCAGAAATGACTACACCTTC.

This chain uses TRBV5-5 with TRBJ2-3, with 9 bases fitting TRBD2. The J segment lost 6 bases and the V segment lost 4 bases, leaving 9 bases of the junction unmatched. The CDR3 runs 15 residues. CDR1 and CDR2 (germline): SGHKS, YYEKEE (reference sequence). CDR3 bases: TGTGCCAGCAGCCTGGGACTAGCCTTCCTTGATACGCAGTATTTT. Translation: CASSLGLAFLDTQYF.

Notes on this clonotype: The junction does not match germline at one end; this may be a read error. V and J are TRBV28 and TRBJ1-2, with no clear D. The CDR3 spans 14 residues. CDR1 is MDHEN, CDR2 SYDVKM, per germline. The CDR3 region has the DNA TGTGCCAGCAGTCCACTTGGTACCAAAAATGGCTGCACCTTC. This codes for CASSPLGTKNGCTF.

This clonotype was seen only a few times. Possible read error: a much larger clone is one base away. The rearrangement links TRBV5-6 to TRBJ2-2; D is perhaps TRBD1 (6 bases). Germline loops: CDR1 SGHDT, CDR2 YYEEEE. There are 14 residues in the CDR3. CDR3 nucleotides: TGTACCAGCAGCTTGGGCCAACAGGGCGGACAGCTGTTTTTT. Encoded protein: CTSSLGQQGGQLFF.

Worth noting for this clonotype: With a much larger clone just one base away, this may be a read error. CDR3 loop: CASSRETGLFYF. The CDR3 region has the DNA TGTGCCAGCAGCCGAGAAACGGGACTCTTCTACTTC. This sequence joins TRBV5-4 and TRBJ2-7, with D perhaps TRBD2 (6 bases). Looked up from germline, CDR1 is SGHNT and CDR2 is YYREEE (reference sequence). The ends were cut back, 4 bases at V and 13 bases at J, with 18 bases in the middle. The length of the CDR3 is 12 residues.

This clonotype was found a few times. V and J are TRBV29-1 and TRBJ2-1; D not certain. CDR1 and CDR2 (germline): SQVTM, ANQGSEA. V lost 0 bases and J 9 bases, leaving 6 bases between the germline ends. This CDR3 contains 11 residues. Written as DNA, the CDR3 is TGCAGCGTTGAAGACATGGGTGAGCAGTTCTTC. Its translation: CSVEDMGEQFF.

Details on this clonotype: A much larger clone differs by one base, so this may be a read error. This chain connects TRBV5-1 to TRBJ2-1; D is perhaps TRBD2 (6 bases). V was trimmed by 6 bases and J by 7 bases, leaving 17 bases between them. Germline V gives CDR1 SGHRS, CDR2 YFSETQ. This CDR3 region has 14 residues. The DNA of the CDR3 is TGCGCCAGCACCGACAGAGAGGGAGGTAATGAGCAGTTCTTC. It specifies CASTDREGGNEQFF.